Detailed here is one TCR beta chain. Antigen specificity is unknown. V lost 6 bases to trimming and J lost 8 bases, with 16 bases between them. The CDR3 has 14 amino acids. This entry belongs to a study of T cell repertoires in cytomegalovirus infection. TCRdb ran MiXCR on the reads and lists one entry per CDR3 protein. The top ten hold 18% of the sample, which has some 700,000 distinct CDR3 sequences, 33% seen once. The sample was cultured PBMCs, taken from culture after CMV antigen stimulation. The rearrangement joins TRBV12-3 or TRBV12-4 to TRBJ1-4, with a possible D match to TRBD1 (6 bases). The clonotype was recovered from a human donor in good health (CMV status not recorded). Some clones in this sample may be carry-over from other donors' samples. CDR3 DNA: TGTGCCAGCAGCGGAATACAGGGTTCGGAAAAACTGTTTTTT. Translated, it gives CASSGIQGSEKLFF.